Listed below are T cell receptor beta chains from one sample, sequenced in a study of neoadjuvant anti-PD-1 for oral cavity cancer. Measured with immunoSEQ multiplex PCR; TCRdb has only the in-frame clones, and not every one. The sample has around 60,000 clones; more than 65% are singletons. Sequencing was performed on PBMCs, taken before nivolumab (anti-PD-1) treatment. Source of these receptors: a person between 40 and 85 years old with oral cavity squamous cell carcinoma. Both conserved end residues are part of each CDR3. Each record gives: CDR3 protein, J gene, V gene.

CASSQRANTGELFF TRBJ2-2 TRBV18
CASSPGTASTEAFF TRBJ1-1 TRBV9
CASSLSGLGGRRDTQYF TRBJ2-3 TRBV27
CASSESEGLGTDTQYF TRBJ2-3 TRBV10-1
CASSRGGRSYNEQFF TRBJ2-1 TRBV27
CASSYLSGSYEQYF TRBJ2-7 TRBV6-6
CASSSYATGDGYTF TRBJ1-2 TRBV5-1
CASSLLSGTQGSPLHF TRBJ1-6 TRBV7-2
CASSEGRGDSPLHF TRBJ1-6 TRBV10-1
CASSPGAGSSYEQYF TRBJ2-7 TRBV27
CASSLGAGNEKLFF TRBJ1-4 TRBV7-6
CASSVGLGQETQYF TRBJ2-5 TRBV9
CAISAGSGGAYEQYF TRBJ2-7 TRBV10-3
CASSLSPLQGSPLHF TRBJ1-6 TRBV7-2
CASSLGLALNTGELFF TRBJ2-2 TRBV5-5
CASSLKRGGAEQYF TRBJ2-7 TRBV2
CASSHRQGARNYEQYF TRBJ2-7 TRBV11-3
CASSSSGTTDTQYF TRBJ2-3 TRBV5-4
CASSPRTGPGDEQYF TRBJ2-7 TRBV7-2
CASSLGGGSNQPQHF TRBJ1-5 TRBV7-2
CASRPQGAQGYGYTF TRBJ1-2 TRBV19
CASSLEAASLETQYF TRBJ2-5 TRBV5-4
CATSSAGLAGIEQFF TRBJ2-1 TRBV15
CASSLATPGNEKLFF TRBJ1-4 TRBV7-2
CASSLRGDTQYF TRBJ2-3 TRBV9
CASSNSGGGETQYF TRBJ2-5 TRBV28
CASSLGDRDGPLHF TRBJ1-6 TRBV5-6
CAMQDSGANVLTF TRBJ2-6 TRBV5-6
CSVESPESETYEQYF TRBJ2-7 TRBV29-1
CASSLAGGRFNEQFF TRBJ2-1 TRBV19
CASSGRAGEQFF TRBJ2-1 TRBV2
CASSPTRGPIQETQYF TRBJ2-5 TRBV5-1
CASSLGIGAAQLNEQFF TRBJ2-1 TRBV7-8
CASSSPGIEQFF TRBJ2-1 TRBV7-2
CASSSLCPLSYNEQFF TRBJ2-1 TRBV11-3
CASRLTGTGKNEQFF TRBJ2-1 TRBV28
CASSLVPGGRETQYF TRBJ2-5 TRBV5-1
CASSQGPYEQYF TRBJ2-7 TRBV4-2
CASRSGGGQGIFGYGYTF TRBJ1-2 TRBV10-2
CASKRGRDYGYTF TRBJ1-2 TRBV27
CASSPRGTRSSYEQYF TRBJ2-7 TRBV14
CASSEAGPFGAFF TRBJ1-1 TRBV2